This TCR beta chain comes out of a study of cytomegalovirus exposure and HLA in healthy donors. Unrecorded immune exposures were likely, despite nominal health at sampling. V dropped 0 bases and J dropped 8; count of bases not matched to a gene: 4. The CDR3 has 15 residues. Germline assignment: CDR1 MNHEY and CDR2 SVGAGI. The PCR employed 60 Vbeta primers together with 13 Jbeta primers. Generated by immunoSEQ multiplex PCR, the TCRdb table keeps only in-frame clones and is missing some. The sample carries 95,000 to 150,000 clones, approximately 72% recorded once. Study-wide findings and caveats: Across all donors, roughly uniform sequencing depth was an assumption of the presence/absence analyses. Researchers reported that a few CMV-associated chains were confirmed in vitro as CMV antigen-specific. The study listed roughly 160 cytomegalovirus-associated TCR beta chains.

Note on this clone: Its specificity is not known.

The genes are TRBV6-5 and TRBJ1-2; 12 positions agree with TRBD1. The origin of this receptor is a man aged 18 to 30 in good health and CMV-seronegative. Material: PBMCs. The CDR3 DNA sequence: TGTGCCAGCAGTTACTCGGGGACAGGGGGCAAAGGCTACACCTTC. Encoded protein: CASSYSGTGGKGYTF.